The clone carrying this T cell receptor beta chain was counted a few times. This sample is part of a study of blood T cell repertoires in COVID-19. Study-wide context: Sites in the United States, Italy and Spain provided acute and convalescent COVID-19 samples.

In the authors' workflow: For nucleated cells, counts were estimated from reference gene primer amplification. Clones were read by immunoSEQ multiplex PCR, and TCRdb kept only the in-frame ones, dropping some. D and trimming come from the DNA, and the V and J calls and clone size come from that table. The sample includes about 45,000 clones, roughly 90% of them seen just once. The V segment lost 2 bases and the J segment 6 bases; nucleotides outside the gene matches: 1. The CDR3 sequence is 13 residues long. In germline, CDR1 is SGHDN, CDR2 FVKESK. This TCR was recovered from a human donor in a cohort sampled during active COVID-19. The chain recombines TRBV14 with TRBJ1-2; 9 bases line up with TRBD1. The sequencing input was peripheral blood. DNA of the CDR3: TGTGCCAGCAGCCAAACAGGGGGCGATGGCTACACCTTC. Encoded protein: CASSQTGGDGYTF.